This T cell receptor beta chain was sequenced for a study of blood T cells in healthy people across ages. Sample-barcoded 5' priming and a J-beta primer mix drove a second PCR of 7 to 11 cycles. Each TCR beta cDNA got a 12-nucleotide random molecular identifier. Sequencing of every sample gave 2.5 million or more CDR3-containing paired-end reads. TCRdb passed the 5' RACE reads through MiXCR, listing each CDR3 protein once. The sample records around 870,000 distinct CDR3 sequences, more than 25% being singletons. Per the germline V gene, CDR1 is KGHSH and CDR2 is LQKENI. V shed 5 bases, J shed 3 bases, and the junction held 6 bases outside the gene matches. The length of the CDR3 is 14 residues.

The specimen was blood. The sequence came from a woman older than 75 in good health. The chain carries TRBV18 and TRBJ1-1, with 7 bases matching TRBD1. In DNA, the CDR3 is TGTGCCAGCTCAGCCAGACAGGGCCACACTGAAGCTTTCTTT. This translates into CASSARQGHTEAFF.